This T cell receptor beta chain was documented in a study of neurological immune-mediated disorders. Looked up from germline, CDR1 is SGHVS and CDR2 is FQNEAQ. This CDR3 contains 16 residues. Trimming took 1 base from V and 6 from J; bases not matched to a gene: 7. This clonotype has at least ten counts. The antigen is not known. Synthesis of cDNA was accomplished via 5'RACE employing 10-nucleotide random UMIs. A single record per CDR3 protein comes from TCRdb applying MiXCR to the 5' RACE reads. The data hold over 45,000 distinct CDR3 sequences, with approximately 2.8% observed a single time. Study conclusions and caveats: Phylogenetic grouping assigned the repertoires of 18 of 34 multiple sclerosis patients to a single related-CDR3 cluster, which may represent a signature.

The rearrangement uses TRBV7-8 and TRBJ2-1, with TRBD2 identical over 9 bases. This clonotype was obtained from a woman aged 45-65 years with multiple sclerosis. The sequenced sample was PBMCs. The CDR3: CASSLVRGRGTNEQFF. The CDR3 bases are TGTGCCAGCAGCTTAGTGCGCGGGAGGGGTACCAATGAGCAGTTCTTC.